Listed below are T cell receptor beta chains from one sample, sequenced in a study of blood T cell repertoires in COVID-19. Sequencing was performed with immunoSEQ multiplex PCR; in TCRdb, only in-frame clones are kept and a portion is missing. The table shows around 68,000 clones, with about 93% occurring only once. Source material: peripheral blood. The receptor set was obtained from a man aged 65 to 85 with active COVID-19. Both conserved end residues are part of each CDR3. The D gene is left open where the match is weak. Clone size is given for some rows only: seen once, a few or many times, or a class if the clone is expanded.

j_call	v_call	clone_size	d_call	cdr3_aa	cdr3_nt
TRBJ2-1	TRBV28	-	-	CASGLDDWYEQFF	TGTGCCAGCGGACTGGATGATTGGTATGAGCAGTTCTTC
TRBJ1-5	TRBV6-1	-	-	CASSEESGRQAQPQHF	TGTGCCAGCAGTGAAGAAAGTGGCAGACAGGCTCAGCCCCAGCATTTT
TRBJ2-1	TRBV6-5	-	TRBD2	CASSYSGGSSYNEQFF	TGTGCCAGCAGTTACAGCGGGGGGAGCTCCTACAATGAGCAGTTCTTC
TRBJ2-3	TRBV7-9	-	TRBD2	CASSWTSVDTQYF	TGTGCCAGCAGCTGGACTAGCGTCGATACGCAGTATTTT
TRBJ1-3	TRBV14	once	TRBD1	CASTQGVSSGNTIYF	TGTGCCAGCACTCAGGGGGTGAGCTCTGGAAACACCATATATTTT
TRBJ2-2	TRBV5-1	-	-	CASSPNVNTGELFF	TGCGCCAGCAGCCCCAATGTTAACACCGGGGAGCTGTTTTTT
TRBJ2-5	TRBV7-6	-	TRBD1	CASSRTGTGEETQYF	TGTGCCAGCAGTCGAACCGGGACAGGGGAAGAGACCCAGTACTTC
TRBJ2-5	TRBV6-1	-	-	CASSDGGKETQYF	TGTGCCAGCAGTGATGGAGGGAAAGAGACCCAGTACTTC
TRBJ2-7	TRBV5-1	once	-	CASSQNSPGTSEQYF	TGCGCCAGCAGCCAGAACTCTCCCGGGACTTCCGAGCAGTACTTC
TRBJ1-2	TRBV4-1	-	TRBD1	CASSQEGQGAGYGYTF	TGCGCCAGCAGCCAGGAGGGACAGGGGGCTGGCTATGGCTACACCTTC
TRBJ1-3	TRBV29-1	-	TRBD1	CSVNRGTGNTIYF	TGCAGCGTTAACAGGGGGACTGGAAACACCATATATTTT
TRBJ2-3	TRBV27	-	-	CASSLHNTDTQYF	TGTGCCAGCAGTTTACACAACACAGATACGCAGTATTTT
TRBJ2-4	TRBV24-1	-	-	CATSEDGGLIWDIQYF	TGTGCCACCAGTGAGGACGGGGGATTGATTTGGGACATTCAGTACTTC
TRBJ1-3	TRBV19	-	-	CASGPGESGNTIYF	TGTGCCAGTGGGCCCGGGGAGTCAGGAAACACCATATATTTT
TRBJ1-3	TRBV9	-	-	CASSVFNSGNTIYF	TGTGCCAGCAGCGTGTTCAACTCTGGAAACACCATATATTTT
TRBJ1-5	TRBV6-5	once	-	CAISQNQPQHF	TGTGCCATTTCACAAAATCAGCCCCAGCATTTT
TRBJ1-5	TRBV19	-	-	CASSMRESNQPQHF	TGTGCCAGTAGTATGAGAGAGAGCAATCAGCCCCAGCATTTT
TRBJ1-4	TRBV10-3	-	-	CAISVGSLGGNEKLFF	TGTGCCATCAGTGTGGGGTCGCTCGGGGGGAATGAAAAACTGTTTTTT
TRBJ2-2	TRBV19	-	-	CASSDRARVAGELFF	TGTGCCAGTAGTGACAGAGCCAGGGTGGCCGGGGAGCTGTTTTTT
TRBJ2-7	TRBV20-1	few	-	CSASTSQGSNEQYF	TGCAGTGCTAGTACGTCGCAGGGGTCAAACGAGCAGTACTTC
TRBJ2-1	TRBV6-2/TRBV6-3	-	TRBD2	CASSYPIGGSYNEQFF	TGTGCCAGCAGTTACCCGATCGGGGGGTCCTACAATGAGCAGTTCTTC
TRBJ2-5	TRBV19	-	-	CASSRQDQETQYF	TGTGCCAGTAGTAGACAGGACCAAGAGACCCAGTACTTC
TRBJ1-6	TRBV3-1/TRBV3-2	-	-	CASSQMEGNSPLHF	TGTGCCAGCAGCCAGATGGAGGGTAATTCACCCCTCCACTTT
TRBJ1-6	TRBV7-3	-	TRBD1	CASSPSGGQGSPLHF	TGTGCCAGCAGCCCGAGCGGGGGACAGGGCTCACCCCTCCACTTT
TRBJ1-5	TRBV27	-	-	CASSSQGQPQHF	TGTGCCAGCAGTTCCCAGGGTCAGCCCCAGCATTTT
TRBJ2-5	TRBV11-3	-	-	CASSPRTIQETQYF	TGTGCCAGCAGCCCACGGACTATTCAAGAGACCCAGTACTTC
TRBJ2-3	TRBV3-1/TRBV3-2	-	-	CASSLIERWRLIDTQYF	TGTGCCAGCAGCCTGATTGAAAGATGGCGGTTGATAGATACGCAGTATTTT
TRBJ2-5	TRBV5-6	-	TRBD2	CASSATGRGGRETQYF	TGTGCCAGCAGCGCCACTGGGCGGGGGGGCCGGGAGACCCAGTACTTC
TRBJ1-4	TRBV29-1	-	TRBD1	CSVARTGDEKLFF	TGCAGCGTTGCCCGGACAGGGGATGAAAAACTGTTTTTT
TRBJ2-4	TRBV7-2	-	-	CASSSTRGIQYF	TGTGCCAGCAGCTCAACACGGGGCATTCAGTACTTC
TRBJ2-1	TRBV7-6	-	-	CASSHVTGLQLF	TGTGCCAGCAGCCATGTAACAGGGTTACAGCTCTTC
TRBJ2-1	TRBV5-4	-	TRBD2	CASSLAWASGGHEFF	TGTGCCAGCAGCTTGGCTTGGGCTAGCGGGGGGCACGAGTTCTTC
TRBJ1-2	TRBV6-1	-	-	CASSDATGFPNYGYTF	TGTGCCAGCAGTGACGCTACAGGGTTCCCTAACTATGGCTACACCTTC